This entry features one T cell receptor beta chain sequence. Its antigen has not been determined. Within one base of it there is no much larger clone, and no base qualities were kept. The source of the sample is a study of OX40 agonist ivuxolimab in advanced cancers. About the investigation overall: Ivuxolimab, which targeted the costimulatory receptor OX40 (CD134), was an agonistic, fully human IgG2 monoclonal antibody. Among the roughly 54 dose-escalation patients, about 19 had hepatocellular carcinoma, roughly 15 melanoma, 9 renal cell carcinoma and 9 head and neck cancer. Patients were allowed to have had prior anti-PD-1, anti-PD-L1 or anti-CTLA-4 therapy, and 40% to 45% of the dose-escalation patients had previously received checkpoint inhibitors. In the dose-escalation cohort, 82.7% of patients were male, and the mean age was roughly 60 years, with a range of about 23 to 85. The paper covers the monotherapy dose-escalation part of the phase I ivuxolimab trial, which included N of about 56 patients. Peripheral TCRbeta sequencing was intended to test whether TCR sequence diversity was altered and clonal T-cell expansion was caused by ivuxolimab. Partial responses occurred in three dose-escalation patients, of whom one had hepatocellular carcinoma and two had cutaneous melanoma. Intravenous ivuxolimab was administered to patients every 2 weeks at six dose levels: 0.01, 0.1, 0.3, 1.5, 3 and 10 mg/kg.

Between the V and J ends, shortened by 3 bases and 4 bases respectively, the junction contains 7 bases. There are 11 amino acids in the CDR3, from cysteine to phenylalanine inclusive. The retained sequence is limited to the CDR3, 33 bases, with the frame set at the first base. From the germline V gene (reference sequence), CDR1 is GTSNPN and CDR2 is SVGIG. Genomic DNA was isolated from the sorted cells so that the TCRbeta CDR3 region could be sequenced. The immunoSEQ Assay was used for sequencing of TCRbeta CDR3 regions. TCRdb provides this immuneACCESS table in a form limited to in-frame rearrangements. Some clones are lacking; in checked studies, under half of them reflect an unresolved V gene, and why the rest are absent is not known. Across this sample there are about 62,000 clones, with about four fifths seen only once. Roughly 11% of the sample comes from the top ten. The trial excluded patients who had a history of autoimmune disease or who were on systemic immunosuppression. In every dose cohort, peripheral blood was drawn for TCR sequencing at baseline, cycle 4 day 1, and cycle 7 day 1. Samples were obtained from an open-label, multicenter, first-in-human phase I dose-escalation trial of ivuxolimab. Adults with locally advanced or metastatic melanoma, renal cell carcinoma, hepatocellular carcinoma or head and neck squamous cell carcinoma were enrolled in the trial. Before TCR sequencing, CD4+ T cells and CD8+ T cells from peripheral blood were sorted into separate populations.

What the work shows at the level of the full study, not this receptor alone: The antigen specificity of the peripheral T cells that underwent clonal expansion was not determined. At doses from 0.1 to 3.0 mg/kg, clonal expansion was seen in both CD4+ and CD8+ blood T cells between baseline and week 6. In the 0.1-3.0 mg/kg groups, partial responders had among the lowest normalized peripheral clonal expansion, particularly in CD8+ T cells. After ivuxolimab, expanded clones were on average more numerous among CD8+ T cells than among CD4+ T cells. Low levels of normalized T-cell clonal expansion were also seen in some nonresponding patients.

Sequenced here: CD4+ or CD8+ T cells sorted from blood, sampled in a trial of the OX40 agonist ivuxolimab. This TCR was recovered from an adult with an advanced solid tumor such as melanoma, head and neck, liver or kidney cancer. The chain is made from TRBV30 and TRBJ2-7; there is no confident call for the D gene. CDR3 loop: CAWSPNYEQYF. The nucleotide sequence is TGTGCCTGGAGCCCGAATTACGAGCAGTACTTC.